This is a list of T cell receptor beta chains from one sample in a study of blood T cell repertoires in COVID-19. Generated by immunoSEQ multiplex PCR, the TCRdb table keeps only in-frame clones and is missing some. The data show some 200,000 clones, with 85% seen just once and about 2.5% held by the top ten. Sample: peripheral blood. Source of these receptors: a woman aged 70 to 79 with COVID-19, enrolled during active disease. The CDR3 runs from the conserved cysteine through the conserved F or W.

V: TRBV2; CDR3: CASSAPGTSGDRAARQFF
V: TRBV5-1; CDR3: CASSLETGLVSPLHF
V: TRBV7-2; CDR3: CASSLVGTGPHEQYF
V: TRBV7-2; CDR3: CASSLVGQGHGYTF
V: TRBV5-4; CDR3: CASSKTGSGNTIYF
V: TRBV5-1; CDR3: CASSLRLGFNYGYTF
V: TRBV11-2; CDR3: CASSLGDRGNTIYF
V: TRBV15; CDR3: CATSTYPAGSFSGANVLTF
V: TRBV29-1; CDR3: CSGGEAWNLLDTEAFF
V: TRBV3-1/TRBV3-2; CDR3: CASSQAGGTYEQYF
V: TRBV19; CDR3: CASSLSNQPQHF
V: TRBV9; CDR3: CASSPWTGQDEQFF
V: TRBV19; CDR3: CASQNNGGHGYTF
V: TRBV5-1; CDR3: CASSFAGGPQTQYF
V: TRBV6-5; CDR3: CASSRVYEQYF
V: TRBV6-5; CDR3: CASSYSAGGSTDTQYF
V: TRBV7-2; CDR3: CASSLTGGANGKAFF
V: TRBV3-1/TRBV3-2; CDR3: CASSQDQGDSLIF
V: TRBV7-9; CDR3: CASSFSGKAGELFF
V: TRBV10-3; CDR3: CAISGDRDHAGANVLTF
V: TRBV6-5; CDR3: CASSYAGGGGYNEQFF
V: TRBV6-1; CDR3: CASSEGGRQSTDTQYF
V: TRBV19; CDR3: CASGTGFPGELFF
V: TRBV24-1; CDR3: CATSGTMGQGGNEQFF
V: TRBV24-1; CDR3: CATSGGGTDTIYF
V: TRBV20-1; CDR3: CSARDHTEAFF
V: TRBV7-2; CDR3: CASSLATYAPQETQYF
V: TRBV10-3; CDR3: CAISGDRGFNYGYTF
V: TRBV10-3; CDR3: CAISESNLGAHGYTF
V: TRBV5-1; CDR3: CASSRGQLNTEAFF
V: TRBV5-1; CDR3: CASSLSWGGADTQYF
V: TRBV5-1; CDR3: CASSPGAGAVTGELFF
V: TRBV11-2; CDR3: CASNFRGIWGAGTEAFF
V: TRBV27; CDR3: CASSSSVLNTEAFF
V: TRBV19; CDR3: CASSGGTGDNSPLHF
V: TRBV2; CDR3: CASSQQGISNQPQHF
V: TRBV7-9; CDR3: CASSWDRGTYNEQFF
V: TRBV19; CDR3: CASSTASGSPLHF
V: TRBV19; CDR3: CASSNRASTNTEAFF
V: TRBV25-1; CDR3: CASSELGQGSNINYGYTF
V: TRBV11-3; CDR3: CASSLGTAYNSPLHF
V: TRBV29-1; CDR3: CSVGGTGVDQPQHF
V: TRBV3-1/TRBV3-2; CDR3: CASSQRDFEAFF
V: TRBV19; CDR3: CASSSYVGEQFF
V: TRBV7-2; CDR3: CASTGGGFRYGYTF
V: TRBV6-6; CDR3: CASGAPSVSEQYF
V: TRBV11-2; CDR3: CASSLARDRASYEQYF